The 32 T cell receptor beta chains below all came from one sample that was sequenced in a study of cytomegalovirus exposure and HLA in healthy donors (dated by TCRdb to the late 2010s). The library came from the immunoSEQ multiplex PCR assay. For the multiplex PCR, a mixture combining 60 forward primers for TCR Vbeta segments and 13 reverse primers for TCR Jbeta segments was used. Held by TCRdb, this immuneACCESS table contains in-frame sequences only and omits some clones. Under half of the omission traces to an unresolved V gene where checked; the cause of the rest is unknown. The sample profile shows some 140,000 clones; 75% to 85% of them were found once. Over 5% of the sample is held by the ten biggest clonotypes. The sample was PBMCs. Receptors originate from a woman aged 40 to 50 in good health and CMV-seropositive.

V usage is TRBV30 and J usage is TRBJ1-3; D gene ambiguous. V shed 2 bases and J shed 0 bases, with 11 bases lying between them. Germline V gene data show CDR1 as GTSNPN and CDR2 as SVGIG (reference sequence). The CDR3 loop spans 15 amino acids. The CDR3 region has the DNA TGTGCCTGGAGTCTATCCTTTCGCTCTGGAAACACCATATATTTT. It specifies CAWSLSFRSGNTIYF.

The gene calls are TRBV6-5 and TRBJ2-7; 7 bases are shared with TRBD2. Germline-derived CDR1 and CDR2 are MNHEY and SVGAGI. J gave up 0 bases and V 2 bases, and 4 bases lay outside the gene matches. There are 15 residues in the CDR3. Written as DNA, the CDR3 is TGTGCCAGCAGTTACGGCGGGAGTAACTCCTACGAGCAGTACTTC. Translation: CASSYGGSNSYEQYF.

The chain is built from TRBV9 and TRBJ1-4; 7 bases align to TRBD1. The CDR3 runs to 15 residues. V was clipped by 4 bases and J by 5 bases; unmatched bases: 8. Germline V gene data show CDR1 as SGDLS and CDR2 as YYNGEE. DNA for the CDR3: TGTGCCAGCAGCACCCGACAGGGAAAAAATGAAAAACTGTTTTTT. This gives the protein CASSTRQGKNEKLFF.

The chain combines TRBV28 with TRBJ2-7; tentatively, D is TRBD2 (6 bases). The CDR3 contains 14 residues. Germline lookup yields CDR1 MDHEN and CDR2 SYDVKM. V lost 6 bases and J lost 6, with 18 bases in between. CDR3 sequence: CASSSPPEEGEQYF. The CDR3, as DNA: TGTGCCAGCAGCTCACCACCGGAGGAGGGCGAGCAGTACTTC.

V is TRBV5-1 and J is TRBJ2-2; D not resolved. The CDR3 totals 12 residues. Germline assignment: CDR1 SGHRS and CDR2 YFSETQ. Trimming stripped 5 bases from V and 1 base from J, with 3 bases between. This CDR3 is CASSRNTGELFF. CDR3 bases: TGCGCCAGCAGTCGGAACACCGGGGAGCTGTTTTTT.

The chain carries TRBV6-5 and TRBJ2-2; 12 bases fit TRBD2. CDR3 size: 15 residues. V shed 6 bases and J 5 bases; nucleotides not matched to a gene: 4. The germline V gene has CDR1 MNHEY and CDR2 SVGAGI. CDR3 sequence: CASSPTSGRTGELFF. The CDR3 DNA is TGTGCCAGCAGCCCGACTAGCGGGAGAACCGGGGAGCTGTTTTTT.

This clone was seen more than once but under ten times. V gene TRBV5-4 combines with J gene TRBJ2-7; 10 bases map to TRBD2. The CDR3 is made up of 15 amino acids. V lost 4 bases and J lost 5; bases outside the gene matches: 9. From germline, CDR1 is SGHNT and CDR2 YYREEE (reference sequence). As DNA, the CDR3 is TGTGCCAGCAGCCCTCAAAGCGGGAGGGACCACGAGCAGTACTTC. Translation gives CASSPQSGRDHEQYF.

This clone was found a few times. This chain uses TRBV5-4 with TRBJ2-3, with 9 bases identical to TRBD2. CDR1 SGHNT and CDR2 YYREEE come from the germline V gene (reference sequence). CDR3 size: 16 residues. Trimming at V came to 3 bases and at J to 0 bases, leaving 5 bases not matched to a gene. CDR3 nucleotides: TGTGCCAGCAGCTGGCTAGCGGGAATTAGCACAGATACGCAGTATTTT. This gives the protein CASSWLAGISTDTQYF.

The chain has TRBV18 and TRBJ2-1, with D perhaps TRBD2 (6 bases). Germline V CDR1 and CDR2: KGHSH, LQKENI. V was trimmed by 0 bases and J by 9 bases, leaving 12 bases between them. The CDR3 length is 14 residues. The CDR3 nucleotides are TGTGCCAGCTCACCACCCGCGGGGTCGGGTGAGCAGTTCTTC. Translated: CASSPPAGSGEQFF.

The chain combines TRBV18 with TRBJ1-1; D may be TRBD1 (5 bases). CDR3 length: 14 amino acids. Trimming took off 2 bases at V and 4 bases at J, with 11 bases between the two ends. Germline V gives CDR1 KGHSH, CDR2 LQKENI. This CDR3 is CASSPEAGITEAFF. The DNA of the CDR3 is TGTGCCAGCTCACCAGAGGCAGGGATCACTGAAGCTTTCTTT.

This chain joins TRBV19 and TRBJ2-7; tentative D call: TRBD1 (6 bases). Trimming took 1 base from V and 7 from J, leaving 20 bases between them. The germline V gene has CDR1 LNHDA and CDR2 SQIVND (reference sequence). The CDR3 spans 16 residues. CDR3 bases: TGTGCCAGTAGTATAGTCGTGGGGGCCAGAAGCAGGGAGCAGTACTTC. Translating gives CASSIVVGARSREQYF.

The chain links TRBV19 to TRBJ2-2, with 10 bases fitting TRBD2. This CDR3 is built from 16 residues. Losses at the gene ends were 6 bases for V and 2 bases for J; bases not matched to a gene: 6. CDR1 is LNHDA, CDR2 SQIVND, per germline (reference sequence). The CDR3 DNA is TGTGCCAGTAGGAACAGCGGGAGGGGAAACACCGGGGAGCTGTTTTTT. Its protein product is CASRNSGRGNTGELFF. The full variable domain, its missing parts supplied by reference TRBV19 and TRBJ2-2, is DGGITQSPKYLFRKEGQNVTLSCEQNLNHDAMYWYRQDPGQGLRLIYYSQIVNDFQKGDIAEGYSVSREKKESFPLTVTSAQKNPTAFYLCASRNSGRGNTGELFFGEGSRLTVL.

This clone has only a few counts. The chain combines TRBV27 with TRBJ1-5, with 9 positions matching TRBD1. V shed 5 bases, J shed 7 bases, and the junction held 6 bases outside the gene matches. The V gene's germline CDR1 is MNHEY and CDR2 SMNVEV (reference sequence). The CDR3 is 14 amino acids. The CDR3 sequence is CASSPGQGRQPQHF. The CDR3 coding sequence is TGTGCCAGCAGTCCTGGACAGGGGAGGCAGCCCCAGCATTTT.

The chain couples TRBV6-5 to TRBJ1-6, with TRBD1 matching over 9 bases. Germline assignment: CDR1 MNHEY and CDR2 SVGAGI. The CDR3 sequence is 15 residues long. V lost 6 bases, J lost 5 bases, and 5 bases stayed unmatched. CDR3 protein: CASRLDRGNNSPLHF. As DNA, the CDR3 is TGTGCCAGCAGGCTGGACAGGGGAAATAATTCACCCCTCCACTTT.

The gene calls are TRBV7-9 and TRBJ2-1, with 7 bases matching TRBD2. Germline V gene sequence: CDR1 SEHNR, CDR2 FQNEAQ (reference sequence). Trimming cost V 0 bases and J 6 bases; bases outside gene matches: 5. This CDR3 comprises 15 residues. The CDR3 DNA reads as TGTGCCAGCAGCTTAGCGGGGAGGGCGGGCAATGAGCAGTTCTTC. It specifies CASSLAGRAGNEQFF.

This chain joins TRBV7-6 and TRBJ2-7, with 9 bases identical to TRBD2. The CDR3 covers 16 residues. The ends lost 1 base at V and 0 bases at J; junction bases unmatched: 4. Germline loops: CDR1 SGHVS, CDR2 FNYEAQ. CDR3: CASSLGSGSSSYEQYF. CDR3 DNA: TGTGCCAGCAGCTTAGGTAGCGGGAGCAGCTCCTACGAGCAGTACTTC.

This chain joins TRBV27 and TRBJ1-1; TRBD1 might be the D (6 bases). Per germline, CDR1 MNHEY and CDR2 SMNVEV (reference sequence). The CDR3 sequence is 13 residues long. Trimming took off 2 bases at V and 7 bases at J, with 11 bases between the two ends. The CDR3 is CASSLREGDEAFF. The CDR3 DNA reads TGTGCCAGCAGTTTAAGGGAGGGGGATGAAGCTTTCTTT.

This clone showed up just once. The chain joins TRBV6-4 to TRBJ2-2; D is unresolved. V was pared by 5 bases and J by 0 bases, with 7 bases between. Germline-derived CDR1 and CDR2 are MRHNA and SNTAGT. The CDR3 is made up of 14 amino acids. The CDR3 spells CASSPTANTGELFF. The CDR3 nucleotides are TGTGCCAGCAGTCCTACAGCGAACACCGGGGAGCTGTTTTTT.

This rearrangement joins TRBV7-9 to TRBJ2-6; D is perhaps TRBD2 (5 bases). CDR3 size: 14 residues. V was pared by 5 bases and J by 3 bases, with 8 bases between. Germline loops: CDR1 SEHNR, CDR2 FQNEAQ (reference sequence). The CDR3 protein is CASSTGSGANVLTF. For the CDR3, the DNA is TGTGCCAGCAGCACGGGGAGTGGGGCCAACGTCCTGACTTTC.

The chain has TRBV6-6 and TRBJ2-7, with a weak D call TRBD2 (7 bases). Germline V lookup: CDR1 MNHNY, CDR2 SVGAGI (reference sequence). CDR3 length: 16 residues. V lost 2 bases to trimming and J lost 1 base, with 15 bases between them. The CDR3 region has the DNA TGTGCCAGCAGTTACAAGGGGGGGCCTTCATCCTACGAGCAGTACTTC. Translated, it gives CASSYKGGPSSYEQYF.

CDR3 residues: CSVLSAGASDTQYF. CDR3 sequence (DNA): TGCAGCGTTTTGAGCGCGGGAGCTTCAGATACGCAGTATTTT. This chain connects TRBV29-1 to TRBJ2-3, with 7 bases that match TRBD2. Germline CDR1 and CDR2: SQVTM and ANQGSEA. CDR3 length: 14 amino acids. The ends lost 5 bases at V and 4 bases at J; junction bases unmatched: 9.

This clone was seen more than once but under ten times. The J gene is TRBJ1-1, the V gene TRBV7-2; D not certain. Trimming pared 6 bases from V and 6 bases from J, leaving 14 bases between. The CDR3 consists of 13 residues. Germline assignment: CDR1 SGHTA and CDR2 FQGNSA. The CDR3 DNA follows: TGTGCCAGCAGTCCCGGTCCCAACCCTGAAGCTTTCTTT. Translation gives CASSPGPNPEAFF.

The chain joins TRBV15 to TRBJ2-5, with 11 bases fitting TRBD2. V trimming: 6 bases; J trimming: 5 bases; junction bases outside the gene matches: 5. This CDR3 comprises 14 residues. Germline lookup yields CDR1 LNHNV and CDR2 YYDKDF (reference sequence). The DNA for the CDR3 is TGTGCCACCAGGACTAGCGGGACCGTCGAGACCCAGTACTTC. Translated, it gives CATRTSGTVETQYF.

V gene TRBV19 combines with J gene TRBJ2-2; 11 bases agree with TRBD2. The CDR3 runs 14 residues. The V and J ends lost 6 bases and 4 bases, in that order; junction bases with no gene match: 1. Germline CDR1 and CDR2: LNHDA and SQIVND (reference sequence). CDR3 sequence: CASRLAGVTGELFF. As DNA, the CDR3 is TGTGCCAGTAGACTAGCGGGAGTCACCGGGGAGCTGTTTTTT.

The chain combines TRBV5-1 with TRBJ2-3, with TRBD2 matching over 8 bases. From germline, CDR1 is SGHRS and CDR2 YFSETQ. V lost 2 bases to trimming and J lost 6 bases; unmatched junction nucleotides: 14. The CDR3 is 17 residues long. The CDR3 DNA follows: TGCGCCAGCAGCTTCCGGGTTGTAGCGGGATCGCAGGATACGCAGTATTTT. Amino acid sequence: CASSFRVVAGSQDTQYF.

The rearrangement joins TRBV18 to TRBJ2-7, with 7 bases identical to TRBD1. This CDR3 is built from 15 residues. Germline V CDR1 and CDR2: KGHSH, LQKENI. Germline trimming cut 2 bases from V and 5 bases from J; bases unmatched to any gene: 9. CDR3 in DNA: TGTGCCAGCTCACCAACCCTGACAGGGCCTGACGAGCAGTACTTC. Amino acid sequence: CASSPTLTGPDEQYF.

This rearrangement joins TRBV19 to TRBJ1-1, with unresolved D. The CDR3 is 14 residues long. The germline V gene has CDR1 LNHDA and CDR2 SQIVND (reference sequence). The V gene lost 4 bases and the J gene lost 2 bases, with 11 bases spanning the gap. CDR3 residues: CASSKKQRNTEAFF. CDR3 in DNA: TGTGCCAGTAGTAAAAAACAAAGAAACACTGAAGCTTTCTTT.

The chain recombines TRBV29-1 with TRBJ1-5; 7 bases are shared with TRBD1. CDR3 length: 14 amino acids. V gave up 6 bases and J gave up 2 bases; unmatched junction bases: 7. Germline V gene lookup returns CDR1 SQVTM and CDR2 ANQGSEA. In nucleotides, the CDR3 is TGCAGCGTCGGGGACAGAAGCGGCAATCAGCCCCAGCATTTT. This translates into CSVGDRSGNQPQHF.

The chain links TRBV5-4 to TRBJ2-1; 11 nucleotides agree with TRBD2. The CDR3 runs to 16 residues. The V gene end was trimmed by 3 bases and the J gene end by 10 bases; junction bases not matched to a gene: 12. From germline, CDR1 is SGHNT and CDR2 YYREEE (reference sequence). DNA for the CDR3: TGTGCCAGCAGCTCTGGACTAGCGGGTAGCTGGGGGGAGCAGTTCTTC. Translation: CASSSGLAGSWGEQFF.

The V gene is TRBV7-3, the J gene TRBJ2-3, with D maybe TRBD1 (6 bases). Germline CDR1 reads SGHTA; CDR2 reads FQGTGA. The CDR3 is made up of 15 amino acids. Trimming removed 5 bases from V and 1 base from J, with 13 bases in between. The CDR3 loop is CASSPGQPGTDTQYF. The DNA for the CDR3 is TGTGCCAGCAGCCCAGGACAGCCCGGCACAGATACGCAGTATTTT. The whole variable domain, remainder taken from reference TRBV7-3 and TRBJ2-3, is GAGVSQTPSNKVTEKGKYVELRCDPISGHTALYWYRQSLGQGPEFLIYFQGTGAADDSGLPNDRFFAVRPEGSVSTLKIQRTERGDSAVYLCASSPGQPGTDTQYFGPGTRLTVL.

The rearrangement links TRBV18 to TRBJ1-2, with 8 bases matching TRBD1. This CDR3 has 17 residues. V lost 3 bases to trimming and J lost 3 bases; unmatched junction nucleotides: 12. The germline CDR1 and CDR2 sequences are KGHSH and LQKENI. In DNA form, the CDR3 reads TGTGCCAGCTCACCGGAACTTCAGACAGGGGCGGACTATGGCTACACCTTC. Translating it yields CASSPELQTGADYGYTF.

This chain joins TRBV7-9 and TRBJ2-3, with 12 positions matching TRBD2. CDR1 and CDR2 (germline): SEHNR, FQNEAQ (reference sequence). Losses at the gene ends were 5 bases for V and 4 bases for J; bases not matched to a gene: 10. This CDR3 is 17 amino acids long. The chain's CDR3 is CASSPGSTSGRPDTQYF. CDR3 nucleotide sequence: TGTGCCAGCAGCCCGGGATCGACTAGCGGGAGACCAGATACGCAGTATTTT.